Listed below are T cell receptor beta chains from one sample, sequenced in a study of CD8+CD57+ T cells in acquired aplastic anemia. MiXCR, applied by TCRdb to the reads, yields one record per CDR3 protein. The table has 150,000 to 200,000 distinct CDR3 sequences, roughly half seen once. The sample was sorted CD4+, CD8+, or CD8+CD57+ T cells (not recorded which) from PBMCs. The receptors come from a human donor with aplastic anemia. The CDR3 runs from the conserved cysteine through the conserved F or W. The D gene is left open where the match is weak. Clone size is not always given. Where it is, it says once, few, many or a class for expanded clones.

CDR3 protein,CDR3 DNA,J gene,clone size,V gene,D gene
CASSLGQGDQPQHF,TGTGCCAGTAGTCTGGGACAGGGTGATCAGCCCCAGCATTTT,TRBJ1-5,many,TRBV19,TRBD1
CASSSQTGTNNYGYTF,TGCGCCAGCAGCTCGCAGACAGGGACCAACAACTATGGCTACACCTTC,TRBJ1-2,NA,TRBV5-1,TRBD1
CAISSTQETQYF,TGTGCCATCAGTTCCACCCAAGAGACCCAGTACTTC,TRBJ2-5,NA,TRBV10-3,NA
CASSLRQSSYNSPLHF,TGTGCCAGCAGCTTACGCCAAAGCTCCTATAATTCACCCCTCCACTTT,TRBJ1-6,many,TRBV7-2,NA
CASSPSVGRSLGYTF,TGTGCCAGCAGTCCATCAGTGGGCCGATCACTTGGCTACACCTTC,TRBJ1-2,once,TRBV12-3/TRBV12-4,NA
CASSRQGGYGYTF,TGTGCCAGCAGCAGACAGGGTGGCTATGGCTACACCTTC,TRBJ1-2,many,TRBV5-8,TRBD1
CASSLKDSPLHF,TGTGCCAGCAGCTTGAAAGATTCACCCCTCCACTTT,TRBJ1-6,many,TRBV5-4,NA
CASSFEGAGYTF,TGTGCCAGCAGCTTTGAAGGAGCTGGCTACACCTTC,TRBJ1-2,once,TRBV7-9,NA
CASSLVAGGAGELFF,TGCGCCAGCAGCTTGGTGGCGGGAGGAGCCGGGGAGCTGTTTTTT,TRBJ2-2,many,TRBV5-1,TRBD2
CASSESSTPYGYTF,TGTGCCAGCAGTGAATCCTCGACGCCGTATGGCTACACCTTC,TRBJ1-2,few,TRBV2,NA
CASRLRVWDIVDGYTF,TGTGCCAGCAGGTTACGGGTGTGGGATATTGTTGATGGCTACACCTTC,TRBJ1-2,NA,TRBV6-1,NA
CASSTGQGERETQYF,TGTGCCAGCAGTACGGGACAGGGTGAGAGGGAGACCCAGTACTTC,TRBJ2-5,NA,TRBV25-1,TRBD1
CSVGDTGAGSYEQYF,TGCAGCGTTGGGGACACAGGGGCCGGGTCATACGAGCAGTACTTC,TRBJ2-7,NA,TRBV29-1,TRBD1